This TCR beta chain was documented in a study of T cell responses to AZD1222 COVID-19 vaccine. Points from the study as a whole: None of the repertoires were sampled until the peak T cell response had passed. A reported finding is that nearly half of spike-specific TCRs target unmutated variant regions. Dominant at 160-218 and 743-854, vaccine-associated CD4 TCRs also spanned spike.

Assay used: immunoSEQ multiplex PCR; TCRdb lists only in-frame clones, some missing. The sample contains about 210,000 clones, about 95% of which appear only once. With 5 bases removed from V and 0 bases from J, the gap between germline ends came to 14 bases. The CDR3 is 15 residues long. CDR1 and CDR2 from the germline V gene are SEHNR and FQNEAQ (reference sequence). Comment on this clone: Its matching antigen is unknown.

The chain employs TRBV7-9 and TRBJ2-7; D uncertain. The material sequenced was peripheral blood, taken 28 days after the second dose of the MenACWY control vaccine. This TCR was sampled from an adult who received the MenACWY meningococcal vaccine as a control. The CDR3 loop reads CASSLLQGFSYEQYF. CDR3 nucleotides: TGTGCCAGCAGCCTACTGCAAGGTTTCTCCTACGAGCAGTACTTC.